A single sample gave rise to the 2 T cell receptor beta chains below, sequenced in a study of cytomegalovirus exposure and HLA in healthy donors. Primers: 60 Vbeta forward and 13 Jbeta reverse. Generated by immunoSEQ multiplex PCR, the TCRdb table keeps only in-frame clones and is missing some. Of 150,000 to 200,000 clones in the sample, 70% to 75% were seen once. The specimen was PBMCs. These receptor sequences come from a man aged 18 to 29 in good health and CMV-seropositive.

The CDR3 loop is CASRSELAAPRHEQFF. CDR3 bases: TGTGCCAGCAGATCCGAGCTAGCGGCACCACGCCATGAGCAGTTCTTC. The chain joins TRBV27 to TRBJ2-1, with 7 bases matching TRBD2. The CDR3 has 16 residues. The germline CDR1 and CDR2 sequences are MNHEY and SMNVEV (reference sequence). J was trimmed by 8 bases and V by 6 bases; bases with no gene match: 16.

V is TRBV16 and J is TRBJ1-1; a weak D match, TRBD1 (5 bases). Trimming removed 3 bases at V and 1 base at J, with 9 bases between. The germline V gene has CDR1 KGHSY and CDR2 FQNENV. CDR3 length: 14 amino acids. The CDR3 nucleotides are TGTGCCAGCAGCCATAAGCAGGGGAACACTGAAGCTTTCTTT. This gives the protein CASSHKQGNTEAFF.